Listed here are 9 T cell receptor beta chains from one sample, sequenced in a study of blood T cell repertoires in COVID-19. Repertoires were generated with immunoSEQ multiplex PCR, while TCRdb's copy carries only in-frame clones and drops some. This table has 200,000 to 300,000 clones, 87% appearing once. Sequencing used peripheral blood. These receptors came from a man aged 18 to 35 with active or convalescent COVID-19.

In its sample, this clone was seen once. This chain links TRBV6-1 with TRBJ1-1, with TRBD1 matching over 11 bases. The CDR3 is 13 amino acids. The germline gives CDR1 MNHNS, CDR2 SASEGT. The V and J ends lost 6 bases and 4 bases, in that order; junction bases with no gene match: 1. In nucleotides, the CDR3 is TGTGCCAGCAGGGGACAGGGGGTCACTGAAGCTTTCTTT. Amino acids: CASRGQGVTEAFF.

CDR3: CASSPGTGGIEQYF. The CDR3 DNA is TGTGCCAGCTCACCCGGGACAGGGGGTATCGAGCAGTACTTC. V is TRBV18 and J is TRBJ2-7, with 11 bases fitting TRBD1. Germline loops: CDR1 KGHSH, CDR2 LQKENI. The CDR3 sequence is 14 residues long. After removal of 3 bases from V and 6 bases from J, the junction contained 4 bases not matched to a gene.

The rearrangement links TRBV11-3 to TRBJ1-1; D call uncertain. CDR3 length: 13 residues. V lost 0 bases and J lost 2, with 4 bases in between. Germline CDR1 is SGHNT and CDR2 is YENEEA. CDR3 in DNA: TGTGCCAGCAGCTTAGACAGAAACACTGAAGCTTTCTTT. Protein sequence: CASSLDRNTEAFF.

V gene TRBV30 combines with J gene TRBJ2-5; D is ambiguous. From germline, CDR1 is GTSNPN and CDR2 SVGIG (reference sequence). The CDR3 consists of 12 residues. V was trimmed by 1 base and J by 5 bases, leaving 8 bases between them. CDR3 DNA sequence: TGTGCCTGGAGTGGCGTTCGGGAGACCCAGTACTTC. It yields the protein CAWSGVRETQYF.

This clone was seen a handful of times. Additional DNA sequences in this sample encode the identical CDR3. The chain is built from TRBV5-6 and TRBJ1-4; D unclear. The CDR3 spans 14 residues. Germline lookup yields CDR1 SGHDT and CDR2 YYEEEE. V was cut by 0 bases and J by 0 bases, with 3 bases left in between. CDR3 loop: CASSLVATNEKLFF. The CDR3 region has the DNA TGTGCCAGCAGCTTGGTCGCAACTAATGAAAAACTGTTTTTT.

The rearrangement links TRBV12-3 or TRBV12-4 to TRBJ1-3, with unresolved D. The CDR3 spans 13 residues. V was shortened by 1 base and J by 8 bases, with 9 bases between the two germline ends. This CDR3 reads CASSLGEADTIYF. DNA of the CDR3: TGTGCCAGCAGTTTAGGCGAGGCGGACACCATATATTTT.

V is TRBV29-1 and J is TRBJ2-7; a possible D gene is TRBD1 (6 bases). The CDR3 has 13 residues. V was trimmed by 2 bases and J by 4 bases, leaving 12 bases between them. Germline V gene lookup returns CDR1 SQVTM and CDR2 ANQGSEA. As DNA, the CDR3 is TGCAGCGTTGAAATAACAGGGATGTACGAGCAGTACTTC. Protein product: CSVEITGMYEQYF.

The chain joins TRBV4-1 to TRBJ1-1, with D hard to call. The length of the CDR3 is 13 residues. Trimming cost V 2 bases and J 6 bases, with 10 bases left between them. Germline-derived CDR1 and CDR2 are MGHRA and YSYEKL. CDR3 in amino acids: CASSQLQPSEAFF. The CDR3 DNA sequence: TGCGCCAGCAGCCAACTACAGCCTTCTGAAGCTTTCTTT.

This chain connects TRBV5-6 to TRBJ1-6; tentatively, D is TRBD1 (6 bases). Deletions cut 4 bases from V and 8 bases from J, with 19 bases between. The V gene's germline CDR1 is SGHDT and CDR2 YYEEEE. The CDR3 totals 16 residues. DNA of the CDR3: TGTGCCAGCAGCCTCGGGACATCGGAAGTATATTCACCCCTCCACTTT. Translation: CASSLGTSEVYSPLHF.